The 20 T cell receptor beta chains given below trace back to one sample, sequenced in a study of OX40 agonist ivuxolimab in advanced cancers. Generated by immunoSEQ multiplex PCR, the TCRdb table keeps only in-frame clones and is missing some. The data hold some 82,000 clones, with 88% observed a single time. Sequenced material: CD4+ or CD8+ T cells sorted from blood, taken in a trial of the OX40 agonist ivuxolimab. The receptor set was obtained from an adult with an advanced solid tumor such as melanoma, head and neck, liver or kidney cancer.

The rearrangement uses TRBV21-1 and TRBJ2-2; the table's D call, TRBD1, was not checked against the DNA. TRBV21-1 corresponds to a pseudogene. The CDR3 is 17 residues long. For the CDR3, the DNA is TGTGCCAGCAGCAAAGGGGGGACAGGGGATGGCACCGGGGAGCTGTTTTTT. Protein sequence: CASSKGGTGDGTGELFF.

CDR3 in amino acids: CASDDRVGNQPQHF. Here the CDR3 DNA reads TGTGCCAGTGACGACAGGGTTGGCAATCAGCCCCAGCATTTT. This chain joins TRBV19 and TRBJ1-5; 7 bases match TRBD1. Germline CDR1 reads LNHDA; CDR2 reads SQIVND (reference sequence). This CDR3 region has 14 residues. V gave up 8 bases and J gave up 2 bases; unmatched junction bases: 6.

The chain carries TRBV19 and TRBJ2-1; 14 bases match TRBD2. The V and J ends lost 2 bases and 8 bases, in that order; junction bases with no gene match: 8. The length of the CDR3 is 17 residues. Germline V gene sequence: CDR1 LNHDA, CDR2 SQIVND (reference sequence). CDR3 residues: CASSIRGTSGRGYEQFF. The CDR3 DNA reads TGTGCCAGTAGTATAAGAGGGACTAGCGGGAGAGGTTATGAGCAGTTCTTC.

The chain employs TRBV5-1 and TRBJ1-2; 7 nucleotides agree with TRBD1. This CDR3 region has 15 residues. The V gene's germline CDR1 is SGHRS and CDR2 YFSETQ. Trimming took 2 bases from V and 0 from J; bases not matched to a gene: 4. CDR3 bases: TGCGCCAGCAGCTTACAGGGGACAGCTAACTATGGCTACACCTTC. It codes for CASSLQGTANYGYTF.

The chain combines TRBV7-3 with TRBJ2-3; 7 nucleotides line up with TRBD2. Losses at the gene ends were 1 base for V and 4 bases for J; bases not matched to a gene: 8. The CDR3 has 16 amino acids. The germline V gene has CDR1 SGHTA and CDR2 FQGTGA. CDR3 coding DNA: TGTGCCAGCAGCTTAATGATGGCGGGAGAGTCAGATACGCAGTATTTT. This encodes CASSLMMAGESDTQYF.

The chain is built from TRBV6-5 and TRBJ2-1, with 10 bases matching TRBD2. The CDR3 is 13 residues long. V lost 6 bases and J lost 9; bases outside the gene matches: 5. Germline V gene lookup returns CDR1 MNHEY and CDR2 SVGAGI. CDR3 in amino acids: CASRILAGSEQFF. The CDR3 DNA reads TGTGCCAGCAGGATACTAGCGGGAAGTGAGCAGTTCTTC.

This clone was seen once. V gene TRBV18 combines with J gene TRBJ2-1, with a tentative D call TRBD2 (7 bases). Between the trimmed V and J ends, which lost 2 bases and 7 bases, there was a span of 18 bases. This CDR3 has 16 amino acids. Germline assignment: CDR1 KGHSH and CDR2 LQKENI. CDR3 nucleotides: TGTGCCAGCTCACCAACTGGTGGGGGGCGGGAGAATGAGCAGTTCTTC. Translation gives CASSPTGGGRENEQFF.

The CDR3 sequence: CAWSVTEDQPQHF. CDR3 nucleotides: TGTGCCTGGAGTGTGACAGAGGATCAGCCCCAGCATTTT. This chain links TRBV30 with TRBJ1-5, with a possible D match to TRBD1 (5 bases). Trimming stripped 0 bases from V and 5 bases from J, with 8 bases between. The CDR3 is 13 residues long. The germline gives CDR1 GTSNPN, CDR2 SVGIG (reference sequence).

The rearrangement joins TRBV6-6 to TRBJ1-5; 8 bases are a match to TRBD1. Germline assignment: CDR1 MNHNY and CDR2 SVGAGI (reference sequence). Unmatched junction bases numbered 0, after V lost 4 bases and J lost 1 base. The CDR3 runs 14 residues. The CDR3 region has the DNA TGTGCCAGCAGTTGGGACAGGAGCAATCAGCCCCAGCATTTT. Translating it yields CASSWDRSNQPQHF.

The V gene is TRBV7-9, the J gene TRBJ2-3; D possibly corresponds to TRBD2 (6 bases). CDR1 is SEHNR, CDR2 FQNEAQ, per germline (reference sequence). V lost 7 bases and J lost 2, with 13 bases in between. The CDR3 loop spans 14 amino acids. The CDR3 DNA reads TGTGCCAGCACGGGACTCTCTAACACAGATACGCAGTATTTT. The encoded protein is CASTGLSNTDTQYF.

This clone occurred once. This chain connects TRBV4-1 to TRBJ1-5; 9 bases are a match to TRBD1. The CDR3 length is 16 residues. CDR1 is MGHRA and CDR2 is YSYEKL in the germline V gene. Unmatched junction bases numbered 9, after V lost 4 bases and J lost 5 bases. The CDR3 DNA reads TGCGCCAGCAGCCCATCCCGGGACAGGGTTTATCAGCCCCAGCATTTT. Protein: CASSPSRDRVYQPQHF.

The J gene is TRBJ2-7, the V gene TRBV2; D possibly uses TRBD1 or TRBD2 (5 bases each). The V and J ends lost 7 bases and 2 bases respectively, with 15 bases between them. Germline CDR1 reads SNHLY; CDR2 reads FYNNEI. The CDR3 is 14 residues long. The CDR3 DNA is TGTGCCAGCATCTGGGGACGGTCCGCCTACGAGCAGTACTTC. It is translated as CASIWGRSAYEQYF.

The CDR3 bases are TGCGCCAGCAGCCGAGGTAGCGGGACCCAAAACCAAGAGACCCAGTACTTC. It specifies CASSRGSGTQNQETQYF. The gene calls are TRBV4-1 and TRBJ2-5; the match to TRBD2 covers 8 bases. The CDR3 extends over 17 amino acids. Trimming cost V 4 bases and J 0 bases; bases outside gene matches: 10. The germline V gene has CDR1 MGHRA and CDR2 YSYEKL.

The chain couples TRBV7-2 to TRBJ2-3, with 12 bases matching TRBD2. Germline V gives CDR1 SGHTA, CDR2 FQGNSA. J lost 5 bases, V lost 1 base, and 10 bases had no gene match. The CDR3 covers 18 residues. CDR3 sequence: CASSLGWTSGERGDTQYF. CDR3 DNA sequence: TGTGCCAGCAGCTTAGGCTGGACTAGCGGGGAAAGGGGAGATACGCAGTATTTT. Looking up the rest from reference TRBV7-2 and TRBJ2-3 gives the full variable domain: GAGVSQSPSNKVTEKGKDVELRCDPISGHTALYWYRQSLGQGLEFLIYFQGNSAPDKSGLPSDRFSAERTGGSVSTLTIQRTQQEDSAVYLCASSLGWTSGERGDTQYFGPGTRLTVL.

The chain is built from TRBV7-8 and TRBJ1-5, with D possibly TRBD1 on 5 matching bases. The CDR3 has 14 residues. The germline V and J ends were trimmed by 4 bases and 5 bases, with 12 bases remaining between them. CDR1 SGHVS and CDR2 FQNEAQ come from the germline V gene. CDR3 in amino acids: CASSWRGGDQPQHF. CDR3 nucleotides: TGTGCCAGCAGCTGGCGGGGAGGGGATCAGCCCCAGCATTTT.

The rearrangement uses TRBV27 and TRBJ1-4, with D possibly being TRBD1 (6 bases). CDR3 length equals 14 residues. V gave up 8 bases and J gave up 8 bases, with 18 bases separating them. CDR1 and CDR2 from the germline V gene are MNHEY and SMNVEV (reference sequence). The CDR3 here is CASGSRGSGEKLFF. The DNA of the CDR3 is TGTGCCAGCGGAAGCAGGGGCTCAGGCGAAAAACTGTTTTTT. Looking up the rest from reference TRBV27 and TRBJ1-4 gives the full variable domain: EAQVTQNPRYLITVTGKKLTVTCSQNMNHEYMSWYRQDPGLGLRQIYYSMNVEVTDKGDVPEGYKVSRKEKRNFPLILESPSPNQTSLYFCASGSRGSGEKLFFGSGTQLSVL.

This chain joins TRBV5-4 and TRBJ2-7; 14 nucleotides line up with TRBD2. V dropped 2 bases and J dropped 3; count of bases not matched to a gene: 10. The germline CDR1 and CDR2 sequences are SGHNT and YYREEE (reference sequence). The CDR3 has 18 residues. Here the CDR3 reads CASSFSIGTSGSIYEQYF. CDR3 bases: TGTGCCAGCAGCTTCTCTATTGGGACTAGCGGGAGTATCTACGAGCAGTACTTC.

This chain connects TRBV2 to TRBJ1-2; D unresolved. Germline loops: CDR1 SNHLY, CDR2 FYNNEI. Trimming pared 3 bases from V and 1 base from J, leaving 6 bases between. CDR3 length equals 13 residues. DNA of the CDR3: TGTGCCAGCAGTGACACGTTTAACTATGGCTACACCTTC. Translated: CASSDTFNYGYTF.

This sequence joins TRBV5-1 and TRBJ2-1; D is possibly TRBD1 (6 bases). This CDR3 has 15 amino acids. Trimming took off 2 bases at V and 6 bases at J, with 15 bases between the two ends. The germline CDR1 and CDR2 sequences are SGHRS and YFSETQ. The CDR3 nucleotides are TGCGCCAGCAGCTTACGGGGTGTGGGGGCCAATGAGCAGTTCTTC. It encodes CASSLRGVGANEQFF.

Concerning this clone itself: The same CDR3 is also encoded by other DNA sequences in this sample. The rearrangement uses TRBV7-9 and TRBJ1-1; D gene uncertain. Germline V gene sequence: CDR1 SEHNR, CDR2 FQNEAQ (reference sequence). The germline V and J ends were trimmed by 3 bases and 3 bases, with 2 bases remaining between them. This CDR3 is 11 amino acids long. CDR3 sequence (DNA): TGTGCCAGCAGCTTCGACACTGAAGCTTTCTTT. It yields the protein CASSFDTEAFF.